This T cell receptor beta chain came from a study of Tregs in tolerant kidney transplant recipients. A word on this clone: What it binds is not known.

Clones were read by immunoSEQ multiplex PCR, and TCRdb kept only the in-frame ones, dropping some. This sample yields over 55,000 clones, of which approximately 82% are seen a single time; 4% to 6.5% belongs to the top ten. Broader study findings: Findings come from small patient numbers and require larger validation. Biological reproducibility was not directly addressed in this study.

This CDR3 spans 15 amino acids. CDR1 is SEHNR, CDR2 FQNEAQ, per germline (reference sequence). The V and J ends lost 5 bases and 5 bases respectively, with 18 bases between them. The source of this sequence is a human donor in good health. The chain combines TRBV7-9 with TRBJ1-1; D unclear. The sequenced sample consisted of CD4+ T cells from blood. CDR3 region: CASSPSLGRETEAFF. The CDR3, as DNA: TGTGCCAGCAGCCCCAGCTTGGGAAGGGAGACTGAAGCTTTCTTT.